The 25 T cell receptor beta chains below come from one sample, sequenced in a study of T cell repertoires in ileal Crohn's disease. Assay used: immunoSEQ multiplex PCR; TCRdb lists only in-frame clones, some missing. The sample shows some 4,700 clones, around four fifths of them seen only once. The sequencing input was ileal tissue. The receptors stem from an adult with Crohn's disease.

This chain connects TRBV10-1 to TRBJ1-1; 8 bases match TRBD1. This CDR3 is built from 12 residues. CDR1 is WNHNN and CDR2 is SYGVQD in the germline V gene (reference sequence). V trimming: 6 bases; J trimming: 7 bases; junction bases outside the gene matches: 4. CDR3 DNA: TGCGCCAGCAGAGGACAGGGAGGTGAAGCTTTCTTT. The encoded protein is CASRGQGGEAFF.

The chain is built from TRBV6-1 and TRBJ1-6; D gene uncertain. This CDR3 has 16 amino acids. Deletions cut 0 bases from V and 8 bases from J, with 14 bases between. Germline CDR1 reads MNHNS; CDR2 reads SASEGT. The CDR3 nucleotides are TGTGCCAGCAGTGAAGCGCATAACAGTTTGTATTCACCCCTCCACTTT. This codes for CASSEAHNSLYSPLHF.

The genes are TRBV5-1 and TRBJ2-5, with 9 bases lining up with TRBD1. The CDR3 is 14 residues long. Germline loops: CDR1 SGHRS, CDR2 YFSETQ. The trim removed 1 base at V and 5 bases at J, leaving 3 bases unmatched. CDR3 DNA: TGCGCCAGCAGCTTGTGGGGGACAGGGGAGACCCAGTACTTC. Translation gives CASSLWGTGETQYF.

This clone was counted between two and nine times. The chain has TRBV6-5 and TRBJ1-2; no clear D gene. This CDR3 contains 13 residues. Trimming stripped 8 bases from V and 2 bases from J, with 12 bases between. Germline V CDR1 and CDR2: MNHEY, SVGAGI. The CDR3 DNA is TGTGCCAGCTCAGACACAGAAAACTATGGCTACACCTTC. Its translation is CASSDTENYGYTF.

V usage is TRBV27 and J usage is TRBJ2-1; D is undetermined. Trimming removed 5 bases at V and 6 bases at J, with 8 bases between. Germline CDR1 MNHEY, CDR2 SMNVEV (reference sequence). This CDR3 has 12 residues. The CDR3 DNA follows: TGTGCCAGCAGTCCCTCGGTCAATGAGCAGTTCTTC. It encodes CASSPSVNEQFF.

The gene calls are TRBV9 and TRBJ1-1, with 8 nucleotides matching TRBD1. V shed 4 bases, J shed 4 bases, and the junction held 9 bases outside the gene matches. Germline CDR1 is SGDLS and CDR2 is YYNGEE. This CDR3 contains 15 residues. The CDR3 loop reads CASSISTGGGTEAFF. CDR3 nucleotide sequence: TGTGCCAGCAGCATATCCACAGGGGGAGGCACTGAAGCTTTCTTT.

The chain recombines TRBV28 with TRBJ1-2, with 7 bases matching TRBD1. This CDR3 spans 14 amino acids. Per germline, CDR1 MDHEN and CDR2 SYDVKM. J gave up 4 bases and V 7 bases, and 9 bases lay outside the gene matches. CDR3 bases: TGTGCCAGCACTCAAGGACAGGCTCTCTATGGCTACACCTTC. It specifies CASTQGQALYGYTF.

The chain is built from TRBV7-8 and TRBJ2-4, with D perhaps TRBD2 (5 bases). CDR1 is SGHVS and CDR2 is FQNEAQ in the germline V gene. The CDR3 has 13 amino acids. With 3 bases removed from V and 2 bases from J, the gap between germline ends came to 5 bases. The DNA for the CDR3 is TGTGCCAGCAGCTTCGGGACCAAAAACATTCAGTACTTC. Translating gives CASSFGTKNIQYF.

The CDR3: CASSSYRTDNYGYTF. CDR3 bases: TGTGCCAGCAGTTCCTACAGGACGGATAACTATGGCTACACCTTC. The chain combines TRBV27 with TRBJ1-2, with D maybe TRBD1 (5 bases). Trimming left V 4 bases short and J 1 base short, with 13 bases between. Looked up from germline, CDR1 is MNHEY and CDR2 is SMNVEV (reference sequence). The CDR3 runs to 15 residues.

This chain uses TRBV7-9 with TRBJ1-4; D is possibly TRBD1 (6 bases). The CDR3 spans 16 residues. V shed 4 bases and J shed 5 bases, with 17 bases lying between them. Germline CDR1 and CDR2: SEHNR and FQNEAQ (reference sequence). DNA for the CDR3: TGTGCCAGCAGCTCAGACAGGTTGATATGGAATGAAAAACTGTTTTTT. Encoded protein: CASSSDRLIWNEKLFF.

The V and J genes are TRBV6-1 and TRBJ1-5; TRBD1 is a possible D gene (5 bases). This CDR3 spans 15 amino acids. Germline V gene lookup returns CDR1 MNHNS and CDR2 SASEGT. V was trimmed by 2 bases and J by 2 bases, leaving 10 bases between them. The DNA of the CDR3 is TGTGCCAGCAGTGAAAATGAAGGGGGCAATCAGCCCCAGCATTTT. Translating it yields CASSENEGGNQPQHF.

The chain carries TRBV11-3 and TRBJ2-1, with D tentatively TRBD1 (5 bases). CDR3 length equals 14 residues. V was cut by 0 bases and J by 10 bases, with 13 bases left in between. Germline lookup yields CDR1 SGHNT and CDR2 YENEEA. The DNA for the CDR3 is TGTGCCAGCAGCTTAGATCAGGGATTCGGGGAGCAGTTCTTC. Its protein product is CASSLDQGFGEQFF.

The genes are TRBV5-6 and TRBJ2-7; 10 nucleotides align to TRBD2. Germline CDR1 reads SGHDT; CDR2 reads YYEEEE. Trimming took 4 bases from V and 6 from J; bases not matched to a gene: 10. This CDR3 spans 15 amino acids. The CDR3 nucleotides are TGTGCCAGCAGCCGCCCCAGCGGGGGGGCAGCCGAGCAGTACTTC. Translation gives CASSRPSGGAAEQYF.

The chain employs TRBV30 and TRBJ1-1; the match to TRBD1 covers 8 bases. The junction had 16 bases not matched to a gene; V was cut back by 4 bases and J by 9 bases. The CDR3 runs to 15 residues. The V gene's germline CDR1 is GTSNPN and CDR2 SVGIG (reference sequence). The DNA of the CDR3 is TGTGCCTGGATTAGTCCACATTACAGGGGGACCCAAGCTTTCTTT. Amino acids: CAWISPHYRGTQAFF.

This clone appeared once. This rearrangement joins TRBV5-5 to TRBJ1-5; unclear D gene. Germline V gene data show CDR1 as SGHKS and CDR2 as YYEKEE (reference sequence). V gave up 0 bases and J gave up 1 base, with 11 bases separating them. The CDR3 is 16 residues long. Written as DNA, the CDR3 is TGTGCCAGCAGCTTGGAGGGAGGGATGAGCAATCAGCCCCAGCATTTT. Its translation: CASSLEGGMSNQPQHF.

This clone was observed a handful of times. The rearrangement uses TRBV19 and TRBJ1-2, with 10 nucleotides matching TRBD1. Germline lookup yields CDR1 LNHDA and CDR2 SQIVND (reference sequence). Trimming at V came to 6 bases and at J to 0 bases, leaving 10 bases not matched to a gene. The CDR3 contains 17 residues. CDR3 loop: CASSPDFGTGANYGYTF. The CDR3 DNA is TGTGCCAGTAGCCCTGATTTCGGGACAGGGGCTAACTATGGCTACACCTTC.

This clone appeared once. As DNA, the CDR3 is TGTGCCAGCAGCTTTGGGGAGCTGGTGAACACTGAAGCTTTCTTT. Encoded protein: CASSFGELVNTEAFF. The chain recombines TRBV7-9 with TRBJ1-1; D gene unclear. Germline lookup yields CDR1 SEHNR and CDR2 FQNEAQ (reference sequence). Trimming cost V 3 bases and J 0 bases, with 11 bases left between them. There are 15 residues in the CDR3.

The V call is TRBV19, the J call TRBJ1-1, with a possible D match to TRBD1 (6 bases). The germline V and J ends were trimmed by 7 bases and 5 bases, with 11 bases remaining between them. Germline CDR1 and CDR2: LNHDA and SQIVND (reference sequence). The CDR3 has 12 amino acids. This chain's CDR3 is CASNREMTEAFF. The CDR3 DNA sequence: TGTGCCAGTAACAGGGAGATGACTGAAGCTTTCTTT.

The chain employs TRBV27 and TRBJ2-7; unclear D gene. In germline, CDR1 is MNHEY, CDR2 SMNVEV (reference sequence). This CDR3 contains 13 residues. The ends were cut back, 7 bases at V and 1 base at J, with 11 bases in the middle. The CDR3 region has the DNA TGTGCCAGCACCCCTGGCTTGTCCTACGAGCAGTACTTC. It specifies CASTPGLSYEQYF.

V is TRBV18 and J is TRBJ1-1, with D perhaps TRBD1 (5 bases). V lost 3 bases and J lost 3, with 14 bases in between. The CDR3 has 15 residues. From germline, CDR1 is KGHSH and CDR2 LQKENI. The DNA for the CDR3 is TGTGCCAGCTCACCGAGGCCCCTAGGGGACACTGAAGCTTTCTTT. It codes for CASSPRPLGDTEAFF. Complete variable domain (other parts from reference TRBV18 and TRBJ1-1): NAGVMQNPRHLVRRRGQEARLRCSPMKGHSHVYWYRQLPEEGLKFMVYLQKENIIDESGMPKERFSAEFPKEGPSILRIQQVVRGDSAAYFCASSPRPLGDTEAFFGQGTRLTVV.

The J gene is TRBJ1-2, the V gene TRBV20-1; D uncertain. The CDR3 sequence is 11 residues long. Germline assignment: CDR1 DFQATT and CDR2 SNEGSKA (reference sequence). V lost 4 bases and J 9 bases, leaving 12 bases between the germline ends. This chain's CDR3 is CSAKDDWRYTF. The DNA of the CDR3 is TGCAGTGCTAAAGACGATTGGCGCTACACCTTC.

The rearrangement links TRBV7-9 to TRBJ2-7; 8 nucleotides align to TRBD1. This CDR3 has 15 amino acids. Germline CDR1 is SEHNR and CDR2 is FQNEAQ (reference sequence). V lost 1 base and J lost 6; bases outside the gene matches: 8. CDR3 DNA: TGTGCCAGCAGCTTAGGCAGGGGGCATCTCCCCGAGCAGTACTTC. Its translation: CASSLGRGHLPEQYF.

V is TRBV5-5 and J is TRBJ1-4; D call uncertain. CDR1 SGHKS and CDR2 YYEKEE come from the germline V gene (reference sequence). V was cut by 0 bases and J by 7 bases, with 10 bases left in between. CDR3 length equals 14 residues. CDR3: CASSLVGVREKLFF. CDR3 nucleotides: TGTGCCAGCAGCTTGGTGGGCGTACGTGAAAAACTGTTTTTT. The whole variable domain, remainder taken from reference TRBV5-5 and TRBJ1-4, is DAGVTQSPTHLIKTRGQQVTLRCSPISGHKSVSWYQQVLGQGPQFIFQYYEKEERGRGNFPDRFSARQFPNYSSELNVNALLLGDSALYLCASSLVGVREKLFFGSGTQLSVL.

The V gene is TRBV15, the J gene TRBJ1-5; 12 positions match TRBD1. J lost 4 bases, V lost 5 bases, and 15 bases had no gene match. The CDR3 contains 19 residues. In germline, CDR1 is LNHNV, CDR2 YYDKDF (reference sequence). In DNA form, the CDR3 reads TGTGCCACCAGCCCACTCCGGGACAGGGGGCGCGTTGGGAATCAGCCCCAGCATTTT. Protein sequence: CATSPLRDRGRVGNQPQHF.

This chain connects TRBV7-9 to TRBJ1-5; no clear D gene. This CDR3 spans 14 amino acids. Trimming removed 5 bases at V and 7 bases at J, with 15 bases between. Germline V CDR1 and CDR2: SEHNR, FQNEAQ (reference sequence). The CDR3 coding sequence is TGTGCCAGCAGCCCCGGGGAGGGAAGGCAGCCCCAGCATTTT. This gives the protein CASSPGEGRQPQHF.